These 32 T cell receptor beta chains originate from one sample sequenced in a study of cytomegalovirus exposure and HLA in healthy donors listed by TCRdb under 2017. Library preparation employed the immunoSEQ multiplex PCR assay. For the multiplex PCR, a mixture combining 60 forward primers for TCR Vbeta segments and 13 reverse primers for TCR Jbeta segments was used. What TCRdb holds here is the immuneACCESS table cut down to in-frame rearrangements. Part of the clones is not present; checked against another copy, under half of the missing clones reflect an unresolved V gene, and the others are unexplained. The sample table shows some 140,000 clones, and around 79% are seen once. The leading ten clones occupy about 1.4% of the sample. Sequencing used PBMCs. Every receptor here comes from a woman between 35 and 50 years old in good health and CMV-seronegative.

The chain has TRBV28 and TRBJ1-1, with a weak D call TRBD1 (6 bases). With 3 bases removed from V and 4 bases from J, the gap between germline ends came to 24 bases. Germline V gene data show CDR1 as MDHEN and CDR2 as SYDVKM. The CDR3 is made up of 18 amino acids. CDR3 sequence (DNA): TGTGCCAGCAGTTTCTTCGGGGGGCGAGGTATCGGGGGCACTGAAGCTTTCTTT. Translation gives CASSFFGGRGIGGTEAFF.

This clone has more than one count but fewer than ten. The CDR3, as DNA: TGTGCCAGCAGCTTAGCAGGCAGGGGGAATGAAAAACTGTTTTTT. It is translated as CASSLAGRGNEKLFF. This chain links TRBV7-9 with TRBJ1-4; TRBD1 aligns across 7 bases. The V gene's germline CDR1 is SEHNR and CDR2 FQNEAQ (reference sequence). After removal of 0 bases from V and 5 bases from J, the junction contained 3 bases not matched to a gene. The CDR3 covers 15 residues.

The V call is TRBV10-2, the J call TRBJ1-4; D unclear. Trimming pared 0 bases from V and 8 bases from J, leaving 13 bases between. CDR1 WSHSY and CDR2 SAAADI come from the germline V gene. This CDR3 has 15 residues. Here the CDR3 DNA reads TGCGCCAGCAGTGAGTCGACCGGGATGATGGAAAAACTGTTTTTT. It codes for CASSESTGMMEKLFF.

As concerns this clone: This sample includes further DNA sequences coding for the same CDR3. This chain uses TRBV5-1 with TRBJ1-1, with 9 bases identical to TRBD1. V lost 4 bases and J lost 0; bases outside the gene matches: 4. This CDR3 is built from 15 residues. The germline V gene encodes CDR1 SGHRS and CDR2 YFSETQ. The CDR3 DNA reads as TGCGCCAGCAGCCTAGGACAGGGGATGAACACTGAAGCTTTCTTT. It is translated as CASSLGQGMNTEAFF.

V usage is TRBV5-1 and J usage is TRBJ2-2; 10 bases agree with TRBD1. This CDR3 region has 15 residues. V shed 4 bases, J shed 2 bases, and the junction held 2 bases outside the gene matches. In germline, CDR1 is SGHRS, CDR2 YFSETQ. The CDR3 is CASSPTGGNTGELFF. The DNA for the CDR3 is TGCGCCAGCAGCCCGACAGGGGGCAACACCGGGGAGCTGTTTTTT.

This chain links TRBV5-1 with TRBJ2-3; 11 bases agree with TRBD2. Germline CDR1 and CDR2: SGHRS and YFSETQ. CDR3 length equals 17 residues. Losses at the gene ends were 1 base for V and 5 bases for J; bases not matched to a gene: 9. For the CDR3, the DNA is TGCGCCAGCAGCTTGAGCGGGACTAGCGGAATAGGAGATACGCAGTATTTT. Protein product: CASSLSGTSGIGDTQYF. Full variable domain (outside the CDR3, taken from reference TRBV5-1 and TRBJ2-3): KAGVTQTPRYLIKTRGQQVTLSCSPISGHRSVSWYQQTPGQGLQFLFEYFSETQRNKGNFPGRFSGRQFSNSRSEMNVSTLELGDSALYLCASSLSGTSGIGDTQYFGPGTRLTVL.

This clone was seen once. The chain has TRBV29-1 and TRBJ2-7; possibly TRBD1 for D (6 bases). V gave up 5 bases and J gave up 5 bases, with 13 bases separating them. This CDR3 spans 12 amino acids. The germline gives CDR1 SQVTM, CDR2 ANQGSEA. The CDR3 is CSVREQGHEQYF. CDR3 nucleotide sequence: TGCAGCGTTCGGGAACAGGGCCACGAGCAGTACTTC.

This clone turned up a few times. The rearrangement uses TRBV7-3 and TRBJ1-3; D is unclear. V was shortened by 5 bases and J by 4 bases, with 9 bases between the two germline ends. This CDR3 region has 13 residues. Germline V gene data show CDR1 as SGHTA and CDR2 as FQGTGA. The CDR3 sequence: CASSPSGGNTIYF. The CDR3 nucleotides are TGTGCCAGCAGCCCCTCCGGGGGAAACACCATATATTTT.

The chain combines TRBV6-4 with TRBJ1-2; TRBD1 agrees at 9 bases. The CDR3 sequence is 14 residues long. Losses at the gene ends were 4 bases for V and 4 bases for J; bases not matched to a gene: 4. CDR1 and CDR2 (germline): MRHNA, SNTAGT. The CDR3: CASSVQGQGYGYTF. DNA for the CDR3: TGTGCCAGCAGTGTTCAGGGACAGGGCTATGGCTACACCTTC.

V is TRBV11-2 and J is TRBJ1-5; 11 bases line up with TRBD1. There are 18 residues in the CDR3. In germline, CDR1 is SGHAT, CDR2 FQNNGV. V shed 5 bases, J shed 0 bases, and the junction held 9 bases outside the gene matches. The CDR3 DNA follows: TGTGCCAGCAGCCCCGGGACAGGGGGTCTACTTAGCAATCAGCCCCAGCATTTT. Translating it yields CASSPGTGGLLSNQPQHF.

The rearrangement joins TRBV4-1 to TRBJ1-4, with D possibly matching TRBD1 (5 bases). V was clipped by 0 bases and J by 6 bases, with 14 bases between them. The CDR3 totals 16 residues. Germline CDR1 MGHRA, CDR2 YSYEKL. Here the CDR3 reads CASSQDRRGEHEKLFF. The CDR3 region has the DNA TGCGCCAGCAGCCAAGATCGGAGGGGAGAACATGAAAAACTGTTTTTT.

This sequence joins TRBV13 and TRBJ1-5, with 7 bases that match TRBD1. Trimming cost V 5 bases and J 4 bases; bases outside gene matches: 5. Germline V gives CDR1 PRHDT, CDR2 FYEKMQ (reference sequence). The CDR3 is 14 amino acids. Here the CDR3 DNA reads TGTGCCAGCAGCCGTGACAGGGATAATCAGCCCCAGCATTTT. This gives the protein CASSRDRDNQPQHF.

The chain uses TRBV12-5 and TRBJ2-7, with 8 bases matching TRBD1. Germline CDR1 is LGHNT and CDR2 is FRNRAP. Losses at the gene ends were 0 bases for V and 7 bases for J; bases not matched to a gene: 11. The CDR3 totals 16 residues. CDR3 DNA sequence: TGTGCTAGTGGTTTGGTAGTAGCCAGGGGGCCTCGAGAGCAGTACTTC. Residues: CASGLVVARGPREQYF. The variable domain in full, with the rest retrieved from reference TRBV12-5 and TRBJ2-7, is DARVTQTPRHKVTEMGQEVTMRCQPILGHNTVFWYRQTMMQGLELLAYFRNRAPLDDSGMPKDRFSAEMPDATLATLKIQPSEPRDSAVYFCASGLVVARGPREQYFGPGTRLTVT.

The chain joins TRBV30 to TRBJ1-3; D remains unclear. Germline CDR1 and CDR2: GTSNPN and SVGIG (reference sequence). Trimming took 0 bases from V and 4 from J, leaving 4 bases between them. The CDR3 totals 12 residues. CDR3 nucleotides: TGTGCCTGGAGTGTACAGGGAAACACCATATATTTT. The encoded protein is CAWSVQGNTIYF.

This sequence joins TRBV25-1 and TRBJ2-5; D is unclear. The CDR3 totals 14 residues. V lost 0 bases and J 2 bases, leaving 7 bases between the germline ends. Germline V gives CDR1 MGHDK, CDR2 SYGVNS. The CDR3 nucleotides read TGTGCCAGCAGTGAATATTCGGGTCAAGAGACCCAGTACTTC. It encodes CASSEYSGQETQYF.

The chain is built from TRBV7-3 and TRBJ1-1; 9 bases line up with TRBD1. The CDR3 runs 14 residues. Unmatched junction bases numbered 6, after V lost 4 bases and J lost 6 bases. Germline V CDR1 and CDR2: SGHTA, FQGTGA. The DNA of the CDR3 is TGTGCCAGCAGCTATACAGGGGGCAACGCTGAAGCTTTCTTT. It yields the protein CASSYTGGNAEAFF.

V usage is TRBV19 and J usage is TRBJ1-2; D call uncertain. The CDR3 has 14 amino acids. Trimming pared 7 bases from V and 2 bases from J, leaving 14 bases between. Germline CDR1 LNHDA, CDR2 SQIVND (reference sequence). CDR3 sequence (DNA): TGTGCCAGTATGATCCCAGGTCGCAACTATGGCTACACCTTC. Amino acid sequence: CASMIPGRNYGYTF.

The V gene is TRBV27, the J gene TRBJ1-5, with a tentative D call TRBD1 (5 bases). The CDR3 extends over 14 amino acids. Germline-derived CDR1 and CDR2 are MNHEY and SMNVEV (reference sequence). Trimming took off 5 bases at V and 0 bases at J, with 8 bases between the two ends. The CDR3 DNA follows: TGTGCCAGCAGTCGGGGGACTAGCAATCAGCCCCAGCATTTT. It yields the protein CASSRGTSNQPQHF.

The CDR3 is CASKSRDSDTQYF. The CDR3 DNA is TGTGCCAGCAAAAGCCGGGACTCAGATACGCAGTATTTT. The rearrangement links TRBV2 to TRBJ2-3, with a tentative D call TRBD2 (6 bases). This CDR3 region has 13 residues. Trimming removed 7 bases from V and 4 bases from J, with 12 bases in between. Per the germline V gene, CDR1 is SNHLY and CDR2 is FYNNEI.

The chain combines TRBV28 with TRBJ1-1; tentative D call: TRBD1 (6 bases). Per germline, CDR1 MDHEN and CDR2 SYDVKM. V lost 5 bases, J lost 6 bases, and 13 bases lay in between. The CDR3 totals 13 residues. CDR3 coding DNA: TGTGCCAGCAGTCCAGGGACATTTCCTGAAGCTTTCTTT. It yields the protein CASSPGTFPEAFF.

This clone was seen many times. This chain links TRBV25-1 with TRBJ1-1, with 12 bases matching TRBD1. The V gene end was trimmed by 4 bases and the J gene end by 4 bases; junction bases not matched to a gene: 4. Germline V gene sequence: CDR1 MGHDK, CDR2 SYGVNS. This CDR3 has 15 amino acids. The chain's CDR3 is CASSVPGQGATEAFF. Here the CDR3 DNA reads TGTGCCAGCAGTGTACCGGGACAGGGGGCCACTGAAGCTTTCTTT. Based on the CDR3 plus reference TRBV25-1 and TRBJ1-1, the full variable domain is EADIYQTPRYLVIGTGKKITLECSQTMGHDKMYWYQQDPGMELHLIHYSYGVNSTEKGDLSSESTVSRIRTEHFPLTLESARPSHTSQYLCASSVPGQGATEAFFGQGTRLTVV.

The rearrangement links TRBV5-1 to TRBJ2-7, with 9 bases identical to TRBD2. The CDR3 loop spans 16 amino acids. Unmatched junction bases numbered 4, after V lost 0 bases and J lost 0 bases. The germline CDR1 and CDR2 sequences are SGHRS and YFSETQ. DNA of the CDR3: TGCGCCAGCAGCTTGGTGGCGACTAGCGGCTCCTACGAGCAGTACTTC. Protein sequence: CASSLVATSGSYEQYF.

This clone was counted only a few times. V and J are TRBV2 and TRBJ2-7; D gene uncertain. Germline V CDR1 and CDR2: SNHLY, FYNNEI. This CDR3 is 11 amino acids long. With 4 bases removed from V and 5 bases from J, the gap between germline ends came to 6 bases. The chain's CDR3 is CASSVRDEQYF. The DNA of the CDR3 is TGTGCCAGCAGTGTCCGGGACGAGCAGTACTTC.

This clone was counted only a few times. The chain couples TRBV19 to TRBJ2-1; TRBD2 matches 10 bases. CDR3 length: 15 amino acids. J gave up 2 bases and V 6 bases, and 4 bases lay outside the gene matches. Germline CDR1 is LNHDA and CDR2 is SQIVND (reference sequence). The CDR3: CASSLAGGPYNEQFF. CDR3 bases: TGTGCCAGTAGCTTAGCGGGGGGACCCTACAATGAGCAGTTCTTC.

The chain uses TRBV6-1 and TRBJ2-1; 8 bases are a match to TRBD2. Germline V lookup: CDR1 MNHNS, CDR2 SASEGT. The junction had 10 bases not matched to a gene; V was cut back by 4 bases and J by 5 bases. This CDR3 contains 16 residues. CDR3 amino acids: CASSVQSGGINNEQFF. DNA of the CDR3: TGTGCCAGCAGTGTCCAATCGGGGGGGATTAACAATGAGCAGTTCTTC.

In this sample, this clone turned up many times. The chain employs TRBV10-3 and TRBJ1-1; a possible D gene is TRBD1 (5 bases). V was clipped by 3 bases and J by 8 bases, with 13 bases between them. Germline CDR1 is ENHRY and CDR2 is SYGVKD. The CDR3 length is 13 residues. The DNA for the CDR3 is TGTGCCATCAGTGATCCTGCCCGGACAGAAGCTTTCTTT. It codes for CAISDPARTEAFF.

CDR3 in DNA: TGCGCCAGCAGCTCCGGGGGGGGCACAGATACGCAGTATTTT. It translates to CASSSGGGTDTQYF. V and J are TRBV5-1 and TRBJ2-3; 8 bases align to TRBD2. The trim removed 3 bases at V and 1 base at J, leaving 1 base unmatched. The CDR3 length is 14 residues. Germline CDR1 is SGHRS and CDR2 is YFSETQ.

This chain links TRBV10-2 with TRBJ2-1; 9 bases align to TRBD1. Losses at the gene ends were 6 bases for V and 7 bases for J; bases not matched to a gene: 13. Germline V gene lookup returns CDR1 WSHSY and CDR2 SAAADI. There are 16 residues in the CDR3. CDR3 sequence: CASSWGDREVMNEQFF. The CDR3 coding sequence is TGCGCCAGCAGCTGGGGGGACAGGGAGGTCATGAATGAGCAGTTCTTC.

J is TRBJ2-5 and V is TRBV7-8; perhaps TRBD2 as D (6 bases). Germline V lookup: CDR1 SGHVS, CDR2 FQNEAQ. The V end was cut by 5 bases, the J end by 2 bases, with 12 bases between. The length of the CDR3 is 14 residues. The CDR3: CASSRGDSQETQYF. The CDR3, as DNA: TGTGCCAGCAGCCGTGGGGACTCGCAAGAGACCCAGTACTTC.

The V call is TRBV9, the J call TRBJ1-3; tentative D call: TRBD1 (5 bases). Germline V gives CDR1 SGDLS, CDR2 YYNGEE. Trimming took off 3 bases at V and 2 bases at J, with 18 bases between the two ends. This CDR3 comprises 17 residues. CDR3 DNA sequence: TGTGCCAGCAGCGAAGTCAATGGGGGGATCCCTGGAAACACCATATATTTT. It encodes CASSEVNGGIPGNTIYF.

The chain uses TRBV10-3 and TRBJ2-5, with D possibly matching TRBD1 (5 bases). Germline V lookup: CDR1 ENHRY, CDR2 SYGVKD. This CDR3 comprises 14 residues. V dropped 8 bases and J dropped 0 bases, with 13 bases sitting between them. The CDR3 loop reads CAIQFDRDQETQYF. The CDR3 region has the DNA TGTGCCATCCAATTTGACAGAGACCAAGAGACCCAGTACTTC.

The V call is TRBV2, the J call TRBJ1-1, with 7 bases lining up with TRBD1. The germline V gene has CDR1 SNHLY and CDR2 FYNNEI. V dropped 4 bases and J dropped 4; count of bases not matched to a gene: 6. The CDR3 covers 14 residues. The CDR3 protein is CASSVWDSSTEAFF. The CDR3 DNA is TGTGCCAGCAGTGTGTGGGACAGTAGCACTGAAGCTTTCTTT.